The 30 T cell receptor beta chains below come from one sample, sequenced in a study of blood T cell repertoires in COVID-19. Clones were read by immunoSEQ multiplex PCR, and TCRdb kept only the in-frame ones, dropping some. Of under 300,000 clones listed, approximately 84% were seen once; the top ten hold less than 4%. Sequencing was done on a sample of PBMCs or T cells enriched from blood (not recorded which). The receptors shown here come from a woman between 35 and 50 years old with acute COVID-19.

Here the CDR3 reads CATSRGPGQGPDTQYF. The CDR3 DNA is TGTGCCACCAGCAGAGGGCCCGGACAGGGGCCAGATACGCAGTATTTT. This chain uses TRBV15 with TRBJ2-3, with 9 bases lining up with TRBD1. After removal of 1 base from V and 4 bases from J, the junction contained 6 bases not matched to a gene. There are 16 residues in the CDR3. The germline gives CDR1 LNHNV, CDR2 YYDKDF (reference sequence).

The CDR3 sequence is CSVEDRRGYTF. DNA for the CDR3: TGCAGCGTTGAAGATCGGCGGGGCTACACCTTC. The chain has TRBV29-1 and TRBJ1-2; D uncertain. CDR3 length equals 11 residues. V lost 0 bases and J lost 8, with 7 bases in between. Germline V CDR1 and CDR2: SQVTM, ANQGSEA.

The rearrangement uses TRBV5-1 and TRBJ1-6; the D gene is possibly TRBD1 (6 bases). The CDR3 extends over 14 amino acids. V dropped 5 bases and J dropped 9 bases, with 15 bases sitting between them. CDR1 is SGHRS and CDR2 is YFSETQ in the germline V gene. The DNA for the CDR3 is TGCGCCAGCAGGACTGGGGACAACGGTTCACCCCTCCACTTT. It encodes CASRTGDNGSPLHF.

This clone was recorded a few times. The V call is TRBV2, the J call TRBJ1-5; D call uncertain. Trimming removed 5 bases from V and 0 bases from J, with 11 bases in between. This CDR3 has 15 amino acids. Germline V gene lookup returns CDR1 SNHLY and CDR2 FYNNEI. The CDR3 DNA reads as TGTGCCAGCAGTCTCGTCGGTTATAGCAATCAGCCCCAGCATTTT. Encoded protein: CASSLVGYSNQPQHF.

The rearrangement links TRBV4-2 to TRBJ2-5, with 12 positions matching TRBD2. V lost 3 bases, J lost 4 bases, and 6 bases stayed unmatched. Per the germline V gene, CDR1 is LGHNA and CDR2 is YNFKEQ. This CDR3 is 16 amino acids long. CDR3 coding DNA: TGTGCCAGCAGCCATCGACTAGCGGGAGTTTCAGAGACCCAGTACTTC. This encodes CASSHRLAGVSETQYF.

The chain carries TRBV7-6 and TRBJ2-5, with TRBD2 as a possible D gene (5 bases). CDR3 length: 15 amino acids. V lost 7 bases and J 1 base, leaving 16 bases between the germline ends. The V gene's germline CDR1 is SGHVS and CDR2 FNYEAQ. CDR3 in DNA: TGTGCCAGCACCCCGAGGCTAGCCCCCCAAGAGACCCAGTACTTC. Translating it yields CASTPRLAPQETQYF.

The CDR3 reads CASGDSNTGELFF. The DNA of the CDR3 is TGCGCCAGCGGGGACAGCAACACCGGGGAGCTGTTTTTT. This chain uses TRBV10-1 with TRBJ2-2; TRBD1 matches at 7 bases. This CDR3 region has 13 residues. The junction had 2 bases not matched to a gene; V was cut back by 8 bases and J by 2 bases. Germline V gene sequence: CDR1 WNHNN, CDR2 SYGVQD (reference sequence).

With respect to this clone: The same CDR3 can be traced to other DNA sequences in this sample. The genes are TRBV6-1 and TRBJ1-1, with D perhaps matching TRBD1 (6 bases). Per germline, CDR1 MNHNS and CDR2 SASEGT. The CDR3 loop spans 15 amino acids. The germline V and J ends were trimmed by 2 bases and 1 base, with 11 bases remaining between them. The CDR3 DNA is TGTGCCAGCAGTGAAAGGGGCAGGGGGAACACTGAAGCTTTCTTT. Translation gives CASSERGRGNTEAFF.

The gene calls are TRBV11-3 and TRBJ1-1; 11 positions agree with TRBD1. The CDR3 loop spans 17 amino acids. Germline values: CDR1 SGHNT, CDR2 YENEEA. Trimming at V came to 5 bases and at J to 3 bases, leaving 11 bases not matched to a gene. The CDR3 DNA reads as TGTGCCAGCAGCCCACCCCCTAGGGACAGGGGGTACACTGAAGCTTTCTTT. Translation gives CASSPPPRDRGYTEAFF.

Notes on this clone: A junction boundary mismatches the germline segment, possibly from a read error. This chain links TRBV7-7 with TRBJ2-7; 9 bases agree with TRBD1. The CDR3 consists of 13 residues. The germline V gene has CDR1 SSHAT and CDR2 FNYEAQ (reference sequence). The DNA for the CDR3 is TGTGCTAGCAGTCCCGGACAGGGGAACGAGCAGTACTTC. Translation gives CASSPGQGNEQYF.

This clone was detected only once. V and J are TRBV7-9 and TRBJ2-1; 14 positions agree with TRBD2. The ends lost 1 base at V and 7 bases at J; junction bases unmatched: 12. The CDR3 covers 19 residues. Germline CDR1 and CDR2: SEHNR and FQNEAQ (reference sequence). The CDR3 loop reads CASSLVVTSGRAARNEQFF. CDR3 coding DNA: TGTGCCAGCAGCTTAGTGGTGACTAGCGGGAGGGCCGCGCGGAATGAGCAGTTCTTC. The full variable domain, in which reference TRBV7-9 and TRBJ2-1 provide the parts outside the CDR3, is DTGVSQNPRHKITKRGQNVTFRCDPISEHNRLYWYRQTLGQGPEFLTYFQNEAQLEKSRLLSDRFSAERPKGSFSTLEIQRTEQGDSAMYLCASSLVVTSGRAARNEQFFGPGTRLTVL.

The rearrangement uses TRBV20-1 and TRBJ2-1; D call uncertain. Germline CDR1 DFQATT, CDR2 SNEGSKA (reference sequence). The germline V and J ends were trimmed by 3 bases and 7 bases, with 10 bases remaining between them. This CDR3 spans 12 amino acids. CDR3 protein: CSASFTRNEQFF. As DNA, the CDR3 is TGCAGTGCTAGTTTTACGCGAAATGAGCAGTTCTTC.

The genes are TRBV21-1 and TRBJ2-1; TRBD1, as called in the table, went unchecked against the DNA. TRBV21-1 is a known pseudogene. The length of the CDR3 is 22 residues. The DNA of the CDR3 is TGTGCCAGCAGCAAAGAGGGCGTTCGGGGACTGACGGGACAGGTTATATACAATGAGCAGTTCTTC. Translating gives CASSKEGVRGLTGQVIYNEQFF.

The chain employs TRBV2 and TRBJ2-3, with D possibly matching TRBD2 (6 bases). Trimming pared 7 bases from V and 2 bases from J, leaving 13 bases between. The germline V gene encodes CDR1 SNHLY and CDR2 FYNNEI. This CDR3 contains 14 residues. The CDR3 DNA sequence: TGTGCCAGCACCCCCGGGAGAAACACAGATACGCAGTATTTT. It yields the protein CASTPGRNTDTQYF.

The table lists this clone with many counts. The chain joins TRBV3-1 (or the pseudogene TRBV3-2) to TRBJ1-4, with D possibly being TRBD1 (5 bases). Germline-derived CDR1 and CDR2 are LGHDT and YNNKEL (reference sequence). V was trimmed by 0 bases and J by 5 bases, leaving 7 bases between them. This CDR3 is 14 amino acids long. The CDR3, as DNA: TGTGCCAGCAGCCAAGAGTCAGGGAATGAAAAACTGTTTTTT. Encoded protein: CASSQESGNEKLFF.

The CDR3 spells CASSVGLDLNEQFF. In DNA, the CDR3 is TGTGCCAGCAGTGTGGGACTAGATTTAAATGAGCAGTTCTTC. The chain joins TRBV2 to TRBJ2-1; 8 bases fit TRBD2. J gave up 7 bases and V 4 bases, and 6 bases lay outside the gene matches. The CDR3 loop spans 14 amino acids. Germline assignment: CDR1 SNHLY and CDR2 FYNNEI.

The chain is built from TRBV27 and TRBJ1-6; a possible D gene is TRBD1 (6 bases). The CDR3 is 14 residues long. Trimming removed 7 bases at V and 7 bases at J, with 14 bases between. Germline CDR1 and CDR2: MNHEY and SMNVEV (reference sequence). DNA for the CDR3: TGTGCCAGCACAACAGGGATCGTCAATTCACCCCTCCACTTT. It translates to CASTTGIVNSPLHF.

The chain recombines TRBV5-4 with TRBJ1-2; TRBD1 is a possible D gene (5 bases). V was trimmed by 3 bases and J by 3 bases, leaving 12 bases between them. The germline gives CDR1 SGHNT, CDR2 YYREEE (reference sequence). This CDR3 has 14 residues. CDR3 nucleotide sequence: TGTGCCAGCAGCTCCGACAGTATAGACTATGGCTACACCTTC. Translation gives CASSSDSIDYGYTF.

The table lists this clone with a few counts. This chain uses TRBV19 with TRBJ2-7; D unclear. The V gene's germline CDR1 is LNHDA and CDR2 SQIVND (reference sequence). V was clipped by 5 bases and J by 5 bases, with 10 bases between them. This CDR3 is built from 12 residues. DNA for the CDR3: TGTGCCAGTAGTTCCCATCGGGACGAGCAGTACTTC. Its translation: CASSSHRDEQYF.

The J gene is TRBJ2-5, the V gene TRBV2; D is uncertain. This CDR3 is built from 14 residues. V was trimmed by 4 bases and J by 2 bases, leaving 11 bases between them. From germline, CDR1 is SNHLY and CDR2 FYNNEI. CDR3 coding DNA: TGTGCCAGCAGTGGGTCCACTACTCAAGAGACCCAGTACTTC. This gives the protein CASSGSTTQETQYF.

The chain uses TRBV7-9 and TRBJ2-5; possibly TRBD2 for D (6 bases). The CDR3 is 16 residues long. From germline, CDR1 is SEHNR and CDR2 FQNEAQ (reference sequence). Between the trimmed V and J ends, which lost 5 bases and 5 bases, there was a span of 21 bases. The DNA for the CDR3 is TGTGCCAGCAGCCGTATCCTAGCGTCGTTCGGGGAGACCCAGTACTTC. It codes for CASSRILASFGETQYF. Using reference TRBV7-9 and TRBJ2-5 for the parts outside the CDR3, the full variable domain is DTGVSQNPRHKITKRGQNVTFRCDPISEHNRLYWYRQTLGQGPEFLTYFQNEAQLEKSRLLSDRFSAERPKGSFSTLEIQRTEQGDSAMYLCASSRILASFGETQYFGPGTRLLVL.

The chain employs TRBV2 and TRBJ2-7, with 7 bases that match TRBD2. CDR3 length: 13 residues. Germline V gives CDR1 SNHLY, CDR2 FYNNEI. J gave up 4 bases and V 4 bases, and 4 bases lay outside the gene matches. The CDR3 bases are TGTGCCAGCAGTGTGGGACTACAGTACGAGCAGTACTTC. Protein: CASSVGLQYEQYF. Looking up the rest from reference TRBV2 and TRBJ2-7 gives the full variable domain: EPEVTQTPSHQVTQMGQEVILRCVPISNHLYFYWYRQILGQKVEFLVSFYNNEISEKSEIFDDQFSVERPDGSNFTLKIRSTKLEDSAMYFCASSVGLQYEQYFGPGTRLTVT.

The V gene is TRBV19, the J gene TRBJ1-5, with 11 bases aligning to TRBD1. The CDR3 has 17 residues. The ends lost 0 bases at V and 5 bases at J; junction bases unmatched: 6. Germline V CDR1 and CDR2: LNHDA, SQIVND (reference sequence). The CDR3 region has the DNA TGTGCCAGTAGTATAGACGGGACAGGGGGTTTGGATCAGCCCCAGCATTTT. Translation gives CASSIDGTGGLDQPQHF.

The chain carries TRBV18 and TRBJ2-5; 9 bases fit TRBD1. After removal of 3 bases from V and 5 bases from J, the junction contained 4 bases not matched to a gene. The CDR3 covers 14 residues. The germline CDR1 and CDR2 sequences are KGHSH and LQKENI. CDR3 sequence reads: CASSPDRGGETQYF. In nucleotides, the CDR3 is TGTGCCAGCTCACCGGACAGGGGCGGGGAGACCCAGTACTTC.

The chain employs TRBV7-9 and TRBJ2-7; TRBD1 agrees at 7 bases. This CDR3 spans 14 amino acids. Germline V lookup: CDR1 SEHNR, CDR2 FQNEAQ (reference sequence). V shed 1 base, J shed 2 bases, and the junction held 2 bases outside the gene matches. The CDR3 nucleotides read TGTGCCAGCAGCTTAGAGGGGGCTCCCTACGAGCAGTACTTC. Protein: CASSLEGAPYEQYF.

This clone occurred a few times. CDR3 protein: CASSSTGGDTDTQYF. In nucleotides, the CDR3 is TGTGCCAGCAGCTCCACAGGGGGAGACACAGATACGCAGTATTTT. The V gene is TRBV7-3, the J gene TRBJ2-3, with 8 bases aligning to TRBD1. The CDR3 is 15 residues long. Germline-derived CDR1 and CDR2 are SGHTA and FQGTGA. V gave up 4 bases and J gave up 2 bases; unmatched junction bases: 5. The whole variable domain, filled in from reference TRBV7-3 and TRBJ2-3, reads GAGVSQTPSNKVTEKGKYVELRCDPISGHTALYWYRQSLGQGPEFLIYFQGTGAADDSGLPNDRFFAVRPEGSVSTLKIQRTERGDSAVYLCASSSTGGDTDTQYFGPGTRLTVL.

The chain joins TRBV7-9 to TRBJ1-1, with D unresolved. CDR3 size: 14 residues. Germline assignment: CDR1 SEHNR and CDR2 FQNEAQ (reference sequence). Trimming pared 5 bases from V and 5 bases from J, leaving 15 bases between. The CDR3 coding sequence is TGTGCCAGCAGCCTATTTAGCACGGGAACTGAAGCTTTCTTT. It yields the protein CASSLFSTGTEAFF.

This clone was observed a few times. This rearrangement joins TRBV2 to TRBJ1-1; D might be TRBD1 (5 bases). CDR3 length: 13 residues. Germline V gene lookup returns CDR1 SNHLY and CDR2 FYNNEI. Trimming stripped 6 bases from V and 7 bases from J, with 15 bases between. CDR3 DNA sequence: TGTGCCAGCAGGTTGGACACGATAGATGAAGCTTTCTTT. As protein: CASRLDTIDEAFF.

The V call is TRBV19, the J call TRBJ2-2; the D gene is possibly TRBD1 (6 bases). From germline, CDR1 is LNHDA and CDR2 SQIVND (reference sequence). The CDR3 spans 14 residues. V was shortened by 6 bases and J by 4 bases, with 12 bases between the two germline ends. CDR3 region: CASRRGSGTGELFF. The CDR3, as DNA: TGTGCCAGTAGGAGGGGGTCGGGCACCGGGGAGCTGTTTTTT.

This clone has a count of ten or more. This rearrangement joins TRBV19 to TRBJ1-2, with 7 bases identical to TRBD1. Germline V lookup: CDR1 LNHDA, CDR2 SQIVND (reference sequence). After removal of 6 bases from V and 4 bases from J, the junction contained 14 bases not matched to a gene. This CDR3 comprises 16 residues. DNA for the CDR3: TGTGCCAGTAGCCCCCAATTGACAGGGTTTACCTATGGCTACACCTTC. It encodes CASSPQLTGFTYGYTF.